The 29 T cell receptor beta chains reported below all come from one sample, sequenced in a study of cytotoxic CD8 clonotypes in ibrutinib-treated CLL. Sequenced by immunoSEQ multiplex PCR; TCRdb stores in-frame clones only, minus some. Counted here are 200,000 to 250,000 clones, 60% to 80% occurring once; the ten biggest clones make up approximately 6.3%. The source material was PBMCs, sampled after 12 months of ibrutinib treatment. The source is a human donor with chronic lymphocytic leukemia.

The CDR3 spells CAWQGTSTSTDTQYF. CDR3 DNA sequence: TGTGCCTGGCAAGGGACGTCCACTAGCACAGATACGCAGTATTTT. The chain carries TRBV30 and TRBJ2-3; D tentatively reads TRBD1 or TRBD2 (5 bases each). V was pared by 5 bases and J by 0 bases, with 15 bases between. The CDR3 covers 15 residues. The germline gives CDR1 GTSNPN, CDR2 SVGIG (reference sequence).

The rearrangement joins TRBV30 to TRBJ1-5; 7 bases are a match to TRBD1. With 3 bases clipped from V and 6 bases from J, the junction kept 5 bases outside the gene matches. The germline V gene has CDR1 GTSNPN and CDR2 SVGIG (reference sequence). The CDR3 is 13 residues long. CDR3 bases: TGTGCCTGGAGCACAGGGGCCGTTCAGCCCCAGCATTTT. It is translated as CAWSTGAVQPQHF.

The chain combines TRBV30 with TRBJ1-1, with D tentatively TRBD1 (5 bases). CDR3 length: 11 residues. The V end lost 3 bases, the J end lost 6 bases, and 8 bases lay between the germline ends. Looked up from germline, CDR1 is GTSNPN and CDR2 is SVGIG (reference sequence). The CDR3 DNA reads TGTGCCTGGAGCAGGGTTCCTGAAGCTTTCTTT. Amino acids: CAWSRVPEAFF.

This clone occurred a few times. The chain has TRBV7-9 and TRBJ2-7; D remains unclear. The V end was cut by 5 bases, the J end by 9 bases, with 14 bases between. Germline assignment: CDR1 SEHNR and CDR2 FQNEAQ (reference sequence). CDR3 size: 12 residues. The DNA of the CDR3 is TGTGCCAGCAGCAACGGTGTGTTGGGGCAGTACTTC. It codes for CASSNGVLGQYF.

Only a few counts were recorded for this clone. The J gene is TRBJ1-5, the V gene TRBV27; weak D call: TRBD1 (6 bases). Per the germline V gene, CDR1 is MNHEY and CDR2 is SMNVEV (reference sequence). The CDR3 is 14 amino acids. Deletions cut 8 bases from V and 3 bases from J, with 14 bases between. The CDR3: CASYSGVPNQPQHF. CDR3 DNA sequence: TGTGCCAGCTATTCAGGGGTTCCCAATCAGCCCCAGCATTTT.

The J gene is TRBJ1-2, the V gene TRBV6-5, with 10 bases matching TRBD1. V was clipped by 6 bases and J by 6 bases; unmatched bases: 10. CDR1 and CDR2 from the germline V gene are MNHEY and SVGAGI. CDR3 length: 15 residues. In DNA form, the CDR3 reads TGTGCCAGCAGCCCCAGGACAGGGGGTAGGGATGGCTACACCTTC. Translation gives CASSPRTGGRDGYTF.

The rearrangement uses TRBV6-5 and TRBJ1-3; D is ambiguous. The V gene's germline CDR1 is MNHEY and CDR2 SVGAGI. This CDR3 is built from 15 residues. V lost 4 bases, J lost 0 bases, and 10 bases lay in between. The CDR3 DNA reads TGTGCCAGCAGTTTAGGAGCAGACTCTGGAAACACCATATATTTT. Residues: CASSLGADSGNTIYF.

The CDR3 here is CASSYSGQGAGEQYF. CDR3 DNA: TGTGCCAGCAGTTACTCGGGACAGGGGGCAGGGGAGCAGTACTTC. This chain joins TRBV6-5 and TRBJ2-7, with 12 bases that match TRBD1. The V gene's germline CDR1 is MNHEY and CDR2 SVGAGI. This CDR3 is built from 15 residues. The ends lost 0 bases at V and 7 bases at J; junction bases unmatched: 4.

The chain joins TRBV9 to TRBJ1-1; D uncertain. CDR1 SGDLS and CDR2 YYNGEE come from the germline V gene. V was shortened by 7 bases and J by 3 bases, with 13 bases between the two germline ends. CDR3 size: 13 residues. In DNA, the CDR3 is TGTGCCAGCGGGCGGGTTGTGGACACTGAAGCTTTCTTT. Amino acids: CASGRVVDTEAFF.

The CDR3: CATSQAGGQPQHF. CDR3 sequence (DNA): TGTGCCACCAGCCAGGCGGGCGGGCAGCCCCAGCATTTT. The chain carries TRBV15 and TRBJ1-5; D unresolved. CDR3 length: 13 residues. V was shortened by 5 bases and J by 7 bases, with 12 bases between the two germline ends. In germline, CDR1 is LNHNV, CDR2 YYDKDF (reference sequence).

The sample holds a few counts of this clone. The rearrangement uses TRBV5-1 and TRBJ1-2; TRBD1 aligns across 9 bases. The CDR3 consists of 16 residues. The germline CDR1 and CDR2 sequences are SGHRS and YFSETQ. The J segment lost 2 bases and the V segment lost 2 bases, leaving 7 bases of the junction unmatched. In DNA, the CDR3 is TGCGCCAGCAGCTTCGCCCTACAGGGGGCAAACTATGGCTACACCTTC. This encodes CASSFALQGANYGYTF.

In this sample, this clone turned up a few times. The rearrangement joins TRBV27 to TRBJ1-5; D is ambiguous. CDR3 length: 14 residues. The V end was cut by 4 bases, the J end by 0 bases, with 7 bases between. Germline lookup yields CDR1 MNHEY and CDR2 SMNVEV (reference sequence). DNA for the CDR3: TGTGCCAGCAGTTACGGATATAGCAATCAGCCCCAGCATTTT. Translating gives CASSYGYSNQPQHF.

The V call is TRBV27, the J call TRBJ2-7; 10 bases map to TRBD1. CDR3 length equals 14 residues. Looked up from germline, CDR1 is MNHEY and CDR2 is SMNVEV (reference sequence). V lost 4 bases and J lost 5; bases outside the gene matches: 5. CDR3 sequence (DNA): TGTGCCAGCAGTTGGAGACAGGGGGCGAACGAGCAGTACTTC. It yields the protein CASSWRQGANEQYF.

This chain uses TRBV29-1 with TRBJ2-3, with unresolved D. The CDR3 covers 12 residues. V lost 3 bases and J 0 bases, leaving 4 bases between the germline ends. Germline V gene sequence: CDR1 SQVTM, CDR2 ANQGSEA. CDR3 amino acids: CSVDASTDTQYF. CDR3 coding DNA: TGCAGCGTTGACGCCAGCACAGATACGCAGTATTTT.

This clone was recorded a few times. The V gene is TRBV30, the J gene TRBJ2-7; no clear D. The V gene's germline CDR1 is GTSNPN and CDR2 SVGIG (reference sequence). The CDR3 spans 12 residues. V lost 0 bases, J lost 2 bases, and 5 bases lay in between. The CDR3 sequence: CAWSVSAYEQYF. CDR3 DNA: TGTGCCTGGAGTGTCAGTGCCTACGAGCAGTACTTC.

The chain links TRBV4-2 to TRBJ2-1; TRBD1 matches at 9 bases. Trimming cost V 3 bases and J 9 bases; bases outside gene matches: 6. The CDR3 length is 14 residues. Germline CDR1 reads LGHNA; CDR2 reads YNFKEQ. The CDR3 reads CASSQPQGAGEQFF. The CDR3 nucleotides read TGTGCCAGCAGCCAGCCACAGGGGGCAGGTGAGCAGTTCTTC.

This clone appeared many times. The chain carries TRBV12-5 and TRBJ2-1; D ambiguous. Germline V gives CDR1 LGHNT, CDR2 FRNRAP. The CDR3 length is 11 residues. Deletions cut 3 bases from V and 9 bases from J, with 6 bases between. The CDR3 DNA follows: TGTGCTAGTGGTTTAGGCGCTGAGCAGTTCTTC. Protein product: CASGLGAEQFF.

This rearrangement joins TRBV9 to TRBJ2-5; TRBD1 matches at 9 bases. CDR1 is SGDLS, CDR2 YYNGEE, per germline. V dropped 3 bases and J dropped 5; count of bases not matched to a gene: 8. This CDR3 has 15 amino acids. The CDR3 DNA reads as TGTGCCAGCAGCGCCCGGACAGGGGAGGAGGAGACCCAGTACTTC. It is translated as CASSARTGEEETQYF.

V gene TRBV28 combines with J gene TRBJ2-7; D unclear. CDR1 is MDHEN, CDR2 SYDVKM, per germline. V was clipped by 5 bases and J by 12 bases, with 14 bases between them. CDR3 length: 11 amino acids. The CDR3: CASSQDGLRYF. Here the CDR3 DNA reads TGTGCCAGCAGTCAGGACGGCCTTAGGTACTTC.

The chain employs TRBV29-1 and TRBJ2-1; 9 positions match TRBD1. This CDR3 region has 14 residues. The trim removed 6 bases at V and 4 bases at J, leaving 7 bases unmatched. Germline loops: CDR1 SQVTM, CDR2 ANQGSEA. The CDR3 region is CSVRTGAKYNEQFF. Written as DNA, the CDR3 is TGCAGCGTAAGGACAGGGGCGAAGTACAATGAGCAGTTCTTC.

J is TRBJ2-3 and V is TRBV5-1, with no clear D. The CDR3 has 14 residues. Germline assignment: CDR1 SGHRS and CDR2 YFSETQ. Deletions cut 4 bases from V and 4 bases from J, with 13 bases between. The CDR3 DNA is TGCGCCAGCAGCGAATCGACGACGGCAGATACGCAGTATTTT. Translation: CASSESTTADTQYF.

This clone was detected only a few times. This chain joins TRBV9 and TRBJ1-1; D possibly corresponds to TRBD1 (6 bases). Trimming left V 0 bases short and J 1 base short, with 10 bases between. CDR1 and CDR2 (germline): SGDLS, YYNGEE. The CDR3 is made up of 15 amino acids. CDR3 sequence (DNA): TGTGCCAGCAGCGTAGAGCAGGGGAGGAACACTGAAGCTTTCTTT. Its protein product is CASSVEQGRNTEAFF.

This chain links TRBV4-2 with TRBJ1-3; 7 bases map to TRBD1. V shed 4 bases, J shed 0 bases, and the junction held 9 bases outside the gene matches. There are 17 residues in the CDR3. CDR1 and CDR2 from the germline V gene are LGHNA and YNFKEQ. In nucleotides, the CDR3 is TGTGCCAGCAGCCGGGGGCAGGGACAGAGCTCTGGAAACACCATATATTTT. This sequence encodes CASSRGQGQSSGNTIYF.

This chain connects TRBV27 to TRBJ2-1; possible D gene TRBD1, 5 bases. The V gene's germline CDR1 is MNHEY and CDR2 SMNVEV (reference sequence). The CDR3 is made up of 13 amino acids. V dropped 6 bases and J dropped 5 bases, with 11 bases sitting between them. CDR3 DNA: TGTGCCAGCAGGACCGACAGTAACAATGAGCAGTTCTTC. This sequence encodes CASRTDSNNEQFF.

The chain is built from TRBV9 and TRBJ2-1, with 8 bases fitting TRBD2. The CDR3 consists of 13 residues. The junction had 3 bases not matched to a gene; V was cut back by 4 bases and J by 6 bases. CDR1 SGDLS and CDR2 YYNGEE come from the germline V gene. CDR3 DNA: TGTGCCAGCAGCCCGGGACTAGGCAATGAGCAGTTCTTC. It codes for CASSPGLGNEQFF.

Only a few counts were recorded for this clone. The chain carries TRBV7-8 and TRBJ2-7; 9 nucleotides agree with TRBD1. Losses at the gene ends were 5 bases for V and 3 bases for J; bases not matched to a gene: 8. CDR1 and CDR2 (germline): SGHVS, FQNEAQ. CDR3 size: 15 residues. CDR3 bases: TGTGCCAGCAGCCGATCGGGGACAGGGCACTACGAGCAGTACTTC. It specifies CASSRSGTGHYEQYF.

This clone was observed a handful of times. The chain is built from TRBV5-1 and TRBJ2-2, with D unresolved. The CDR3 has 15 residues. Trimming took off 5 bases at V and 0 bases at J, with 11 bases between the two ends. Germline lookup yields CDR1 SGHRS and CDR2 YFSETQ. CDR3 DNA: TGCGCCAGCAGTCCTGTCGACTCGAACACCGGGGAGCTGTTTTTT. Protein product: CASSPVDSNTGELFF.

This clone has a single count. The CDR3 loop is CASRQAGQGTQYF. CDR3 DNA: TGTGCCAGCAGACAAGCCGGGCAGGGGACCCAGTACTTC. The chain has TRBV5-4 and TRBJ2-5; weak D call: TRBD1 (5 bases). The CDR3 runs 13 residues. Germline CDR1 SGHNT, CDR2 YYREEE (reference sequence). With 5 bases removed from V and 7 bases from J, the gap between germline ends came to 15 bases.

The chain couples TRBV25-1 to TRBJ2-3; TRBD2 aligns across 8 bases. Looked up from germline, CDR1 is MGHDK and CDR2 is SYGVNS. CDR3 length: 13 amino acids. The V gene end was trimmed by 6 bases and the J gene end by 5 bases; junction bases not matched to a gene: 4. The CDR3 sequence is CASRRGVVDTQYF. CDR3 bases: TGTGCCAGCAGGCGGGGGGTGGTAGATACGCAGTATTTT.